The clone carrying this TCR beta chain was observed a few times. Antigen: not known. The data stem from a study of cytomegalovirus exposure and HLA in healthy donors. Study-wide background: Most donors, 70% to 85% of a few hundred genotyped, fell in the Caucasian-associated ancestry cluster. Study-level results: Earlier results showed most TCR beta V segments being productive about 87% or about 30% of the time.

The PCR employed 60 Vbeta primers together with 13 Jbeta primers. Sequenced by immunoSEQ multiplex PCR; TCRdb stores in-frame clones only, minus some. The repertoire holds some 150,000 clones, with roughly 9.8% as singletons. V was clipped by 6 bases and J by 5 bases; unmatched bases: 8. Germline V CDR1 and CDR2: SQVTM, ANQGSEA. The CDR3 sequence is 14 residues long. This TCR came from a man between 50 and 59 years old in good health and CMV-seronegative. Material: PBMCs. This chain links TRBV29-1 with TRBJ1-5, with 9 bases fitting TRBD1. The DNA of the CDR3 is TGCAGCGTCGGGACAGGGTATTTCGATCAGCCCCAGCATTTT. This translates into CSVGTGYFDQPQHF.